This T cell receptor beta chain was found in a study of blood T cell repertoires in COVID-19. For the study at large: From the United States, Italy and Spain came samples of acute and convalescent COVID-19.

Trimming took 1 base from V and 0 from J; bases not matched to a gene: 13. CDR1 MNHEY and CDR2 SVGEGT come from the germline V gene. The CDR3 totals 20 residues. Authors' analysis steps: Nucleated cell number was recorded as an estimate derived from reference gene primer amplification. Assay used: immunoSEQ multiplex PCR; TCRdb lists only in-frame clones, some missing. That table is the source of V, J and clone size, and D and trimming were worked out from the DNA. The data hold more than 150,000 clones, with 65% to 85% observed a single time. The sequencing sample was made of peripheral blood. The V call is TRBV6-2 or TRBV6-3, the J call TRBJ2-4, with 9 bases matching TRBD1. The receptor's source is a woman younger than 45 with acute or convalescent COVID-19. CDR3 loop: CASSYYGTGIVNSAKNIQYF. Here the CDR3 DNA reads TGTGCCAGCAGTTACTACGGGACAGGGATTGTTAATTCAGCCAAAAACATTCAGTACTTC.